This T cell receptor (beta chain) derives from a study of cytomegalovirus exposure and HLA in healthy donors. The study, taken as a whole, reports: It was approximately 150 TCR beta chains that were listed as cytomegalovirus-associated.

Clones were read by immunoSEQ multiplex PCR, and TCRdb kept only the in-frame ones, dropping some. The profile shows approximately 300,000 clones, roughly 90% of them singletons. The study drew the donors from its approximately 120-subject validation cohort, separate from the approximately 700-subject first cohort. Points on this clone: The antigen is undetermined. This sample includes further DNA sequences coding for the same CDR3.

The CDR3 runs to 16 residues. The trim removed 2 bases at V and 7 bases at J, leaving 11 bases unmatched. Germline CDR1 GTSNPN, CDR2 SVGIG (reference sequence). V and J are TRBV30 and TRBJ1-6; TRBD1 matches 7 bases. The TCR originated in a woman aged 25 to 39 in good health and CMV-seropositive. Sequences were obtained from PBMCs. The CDR3 reads CAWSSAVQGKNSPLHF. CDR3 nucleotides: TGTGCCTGGAGTTCTGCGGTACAGGGGAAAAATTCACCCCTCCACTTT.